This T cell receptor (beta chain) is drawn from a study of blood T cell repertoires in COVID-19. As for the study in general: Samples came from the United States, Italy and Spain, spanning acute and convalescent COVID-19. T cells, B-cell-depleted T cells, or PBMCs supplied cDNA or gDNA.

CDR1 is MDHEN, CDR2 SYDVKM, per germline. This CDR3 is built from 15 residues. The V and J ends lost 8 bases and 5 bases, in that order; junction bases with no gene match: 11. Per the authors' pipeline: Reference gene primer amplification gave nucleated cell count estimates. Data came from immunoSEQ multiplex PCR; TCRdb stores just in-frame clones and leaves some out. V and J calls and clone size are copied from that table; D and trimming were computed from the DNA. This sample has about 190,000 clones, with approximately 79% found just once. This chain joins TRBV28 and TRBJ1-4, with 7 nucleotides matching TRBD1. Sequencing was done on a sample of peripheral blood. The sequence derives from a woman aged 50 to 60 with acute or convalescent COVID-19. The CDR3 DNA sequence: TGTGCCAGCCACGCGAGGACAGGCCTCAATGAAAAACTGTTTTTT. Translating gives CASHARTGLNEKLFF.